One sample yielded the 3 T cell receptor beta chains listed below, sequenced in a study of blood T cells in healthy people across ages. Through a sample-barcoded 5' primer and a J-beta primer mix, a second PCR was run for roughly 7 to 12 cycles. TCRdb reanalysed the 5' RACE reads using MiXCR and keeps one entry per CDR3 protein. The table lists about 570,000 distinct CDR3 sequences, 27% of them singletons. Material: blood. The receptor set was obtained from a woman aged 70-85 years in good health.

This clonotype was seen just once. The genes are TRBV19 and TRBJ2-4, with 10 positions matching TRBD2. This CDR3 is 16 amino acids long. Per the germline V gene, CDR1 is LNHDA and CDR2 is SQIVND (reference sequence). V was pared by 1 base and J by 8 bases, with 8 bases of the junction left unmatched. This chain's CDR3 is CASSIGGLARRDIQYF. CDR3 in DNA: TGTGCCAGTAGTATAGGGGGACTAGCGAGGAGGGACATTCAGTACTTC.

In its sample, this clonotype was seen a few times. The chain uses TRBV7-8 and TRBJ1-2; D gene unclear. The CDR3 spans 13 residues. The germline gives CDR1 SGHVS, CDR2 FQNEAQ. V was trimmed by 0 bases and J by 8 bases, leaving 10 bases between them. CDR3 residues: CASSLARRHGYTF. The CDR3 nucleotides read TGTGCCAGCAGCTTAGCCAGGCGTCACGGCTACACCTTC.

CDR3 sequence (DNA): TGTGCCAGCAGTCTCCCTCAGAAGCCCCAGCATTTT. Translated: CASSLPQKPQHF. The V gene is TRBV28, the J gene TRBJ1-5; D is unclear. V was shortened by 5 bases and J by 8 bases, with 10 bases between the two germline ends. The CDR3 runs to 12 residues. Germline V gene lookup returns CDR1 MDHEN and CDR2 SYDVKM. The full variable domain, its missing parts supplied by reference TRBV28 and TRBJ1-5, is DVKVTQSSRYLVKRTGEKVFLECVQDMDHENMFWYRQDPGLGLRLIYFSYDVKMKEKGDIPEGYSVSREKKERFSLILESASTNQTSMYLCASSLPQKPQHFGDGTRLSIL.